The following is a TCR beta chain sequence with its context. It lacks a known antigen. Nothing much larger sits one base from this clone, and base qualities are not available. This sample is part of a study of cytomegalovirus exposure and HLA in healthy donors (TCRdb year 2017). About the full investigation: According to an earlier analysis of several hundred of the donors, about 179 million T cells yielded approximately 120 million unique TCR beta sequences and about 300 Gb of sequence data. In a later analysis, previously published TCR beta repertoires from 670 or so donors were re-analyzed and high-resolution HLA genotyping was added so that TCR occurrence patterns could be studied. Typing coverage differed by locus: A, B, C, DRB1 and DQB1 were typed in about 629-640 donors, DQA1 in 522, DPA1 in approximately 600, and DPB1 in roughly 470. Alongside the repertoire data, information on donor age, sex, ethnicity and CMV serostatus was compiled. A later genetic analysis took genome-wide SNP genotypes for about 55% of the 666 donors and used that subset as a discovery cohort. Across some 400 genotyped donors of the cohort, an average of approximately 220,000 unique TCR beta nucleotide sequences per donor were sequenced, and about a sixth of those sequences were non-productive. Of the approximately 400 genotyped donors, 81% fell in the genetic ancestry cluster associated with self-reported Caucasian donors. HLA typing covered class I and class II loci at four-digit resolution. In an earlier analysis of roughly 540 of the donors, high-throughput TCR beta sequencing was used to judge whether each TCR beta V gene segment behaved as functional or pseudogenic. All discovery cohort repertoires had been generated using a single sequencing platform. Using immunosequencing, the study profiled T cell repertoires from 500 to 800 subjects and related those repertoires to cytomegalovirus serostatus. The study aimed to test whether cataloging public T cell receptors could reveal signatures of past pathogen exposure. Roughly 290 gigabases of sequencing data and roughly 80 million unique TCR sequences made up an early release that covered around 640 HLA-typed donors. Roughly 5 DR-DQ haplotypes were handled as single units for association and clustering, since linkage in the cohort was strong. A separate validation cohort of approximately 130 different subjects was used in addition to the roughly 670-subject first cohort. To predict cytomegalovirus infection status, the study brought together high-throughput TCR immunosequencing, statistical association of individual TCRs with disease status, and machine learning. The later analysis used no new phenotypic data to find candidate immune exposures, relying instead on TCR beta sequences and their occurrence across donors.

The cohort was made up of hundreds of healthy bone marrow donors. At the time of sampling, every cohort member was nominally healthy, though immune exposures that went unrecorded were likely present. The donor was CMV seronegative and was included in the group of 352 seronegative cohort members. Each donor provided a peripheral blood sample, and peripheral blood mononuclear cells were used for TCR beta sequencing. Genomic DNA was extracted from the blood cell samples with the Qiagen DNeasy Blood Extraction Kit. The library was produced with the immunoSEQ multiplex PCR assay. A mixture of 60 forward primers for TCR Vbeta segments and 13 reverse primers for TCR Jbeta segments was used in the multiplex PCR. The CDR3 region of rearranged TCR beta genes was amplified from genomic DNA with a multiplex PCR assay. Amplified TCR beta libraries were sequenced as 87-base-pair reads on the Illumina HiSeq System. The authors processed their data as follows. A later analysis tallied 75 million to 85 million unique TCR beta chains across the 660 or so repertoires, and around 9.9 million of those chains were shared by two or more donors. Raw reads were error-corrected and collapsed into unique sequences with a nearest-neighbor algorithm that merged closely related sequences to remove PCR and sequencing errors. V, D and J gene segments were assigned by aligning CDR3 sequences to IMGT reference sequences. For a sequence to be retained, a match of at least six nucleotides was required to both a V gene segment and a J gene segment. A rearrangement counted as productive if the CDR3 had no stop codons and remained in frame with V and J, and every other rearrangement counted as non-productive. Following IMGT convention, CDR3 was defined as the stretch from the second conserved V-encoded cysteine up to the conserved J-encoded phenylalanine. The earlier analysis of more than 450 of the donors excluded sequences that lacked an unambiguous match to a single V gene segment. In an earlier analysis of approximately 500 of the donors, a V segment was called functional when productive rearrangements were above 56.7%, and segregating when the standard deviation between donors exceeded 5%. To diagnose cytomegalovirus status from the catalog of TCR beta chain sequences, a statistical classification framework was built. V and J gene assignment, in a later analysis, came from comparing TCR nucleotide sequences with IMGT/GENE-DB human TR gene sequences. Using the TCRdist pipeline, a later analysis assigned CDR3 sequences along with most-parsimonious VDJ recombination scenarios. A later analysis defined each TCR beta chain by its CDR3 amino acid sequence plus V-gene family, and excluded reads lacking a unique V-gene family. To address suspected cross-contamination and a sequencing artifact, a later analysis removed under 600 highly shared, low-generation-probability nucleotide sequences. In a later analysis, a clonal expansion index was calculated for each public chain from normalized within-repertoire ranks of inferred template counts. Generation probabilities in a later analysis came from a VDJ recombination model fitted to out-of-frame rearrangements, and those results were checked against IGoR. A later analysis scored TCR-TCR, TCR-HLA and TCR-CMV co-occurrence with hypergeometric tests, applying a repertoire-size bias correction to TCR pairs. To estimate false discovery rates, a later analysis permuted the HLA or CMV assignments 20 times. In a later analysis, co-occurring TCRs were grouped using DBSCAN, and TCRdist sequence similarity was added for clustering within HLA-allele-positive subsets. Repertoires with fewer than 30,000 or more than 120,000 public chains, plus five repertoires with anomalous nucleotide sharing, were excluded from co-occurrence clustering. TCRdb re-hosts the immuneACCESS table, in-frame sequences only. Its copies lack some clones; in the studies checked, an unresolved V gene accounts for under half of them, and the cause for the rest is not known. For V, J and clone size, that table is used; D and trimming come from the DNA. In this sample the table shows under 200,000 clones, 70% to 90% of which occur a single time. The ten top clones hold around 0.31% of the sample.

Broad study findings and their caveats: In an earlier analysis of 587 of the donors, most TCR beta V segments appeared in productive rearrangements about 87% or about 30% of the time, broadly matching IMGT annotations. A cluster of highly shared sequence variants was judged likely to represent a technical artifact of the sequencing pipeline. At a false discovery rate of 0.05, a later analysis linked fewer than 20,000 TCR beta sequences to specific HLA alleles. This cohort had only TCR beta chains sequenced, and the lack of alpha or paired-chain data limited which features could be detected. In vitro tests confirmed that a few of the cytomegalovirus-associated TCR beta chains recognize cytomegalovirus antigens. Linkage disequilibrium might explain the correlated functional status among segregating V segments, but an unknown experimental factor could not be ruled out. Because counts were too low, 15 to 20 rarely observed V segments, including chromosome 9 orphons, were excluded from the earlier analysis of under 650 of the donors. A later genetic analysis reported fewer N-insertions in productive TCRs among donors in an Asian-associated ancestry cluster than the 666-donor mean. A total of 164 TCR beta chains were listed by the study as associated with cytomegalovirus. The authors suggested that the approach could potentially be generalized to other disease states and immunological phenotypes. A further reported finding was that TCR beta sequences accurately predicted the HLA-A and HLA-B alleles for most subjects in the first cohort. Sequencing depth was assumed to be roughly uniform across donors in the presence/absence analyses, though that assumption may not hold. HLA typing was unavailable for some donors at each locus, so association tests used only the typed subset. In a later analysis, HLA-associated TCR beta chains showed more clonal expansion and lower generation probabilities than non-associated chains that were equally common. According to a later analysis, parvovirus B19, influenza, CMV and Epstein-Barr virus appeared linked to several top co-occurrence clusters. The only immune exposure information available for the cohort was CMV serostatus. The classifier was reported to diagnose cytomegalovirus status with high specificity and sensitivity in both the original and validation cohorts. The 87-base-pair reads could not distinguish some IMGT-functional V segments, including TRBV6-2 and TRBV6-3, so those segments were excluded. Across donors, most TCR sequences were observed very rarely, whereas some public TCRs were present in many individuals. In a later genetic analysis, a missense DCLRE1C variant was associated with V-gene and J-gene trimming of TCR beta chains, and the association was replicated in an independent cohort. Strong co-occurrence of HLA alleles, especially DR and DQ, made assigning TCR associations to individual alleles difficult. Most CMV-associated TCR beta chains appeared to be HLA-restricted in a later analysis, and the HLA associations seemed to be driven largely by CMV exposure. In a later analysis, TCR association rates were found to vary across HLA loci, with the most associated TCRs seen for DRB1 alleles and the fewest for HLA-C alleles.

CDR1 and CDR2 (SGHRS, YFSETQ) derive from the germline V gene. Trimming takes 4 bases from V and 5 bases from J, and the germline ends sit 12 bases apart. The CDR3, from cysteine to phenylalanine, totals 13 residues. The CDR3 DNA has 39 bases and is translated from base 1. The V and J segments used are TRBV5-1 and TRBJ2-5; the D segment could be TRBD1, given 6 matching bases. The source of this sequence is a woman aged 25 to 39 in good health and CMV-seronegative. The sample comprised PBMCs. The CDR3 reads as follows: CASSLGQMETQYF. The DNA sequence follows: TGCGCCAGCAGCCTCGGACAGATGGAGACCCAGTACTTC.